This T cell receptor (beta chain) was found in a study of blood T cells in healthy people across ages. On the study more broadly: Every two T cells gave about one barcoded beta molecule via template switching. Study-wide findings and caveats: When set beside aged donors, long-lived donors presented more naive CD4+ cells and higher diversity. Higher naive T cell percentage went strongly together with higher TCR beta diversity.

It was with a sample-barcoded 5' primer and a J-beta primer mix that a second PCR of roughly 7 to 12 cycles was run. The template-switch adaptor, which had 12 random nucleotides, put a tag on each cDNA molecule. TCRdb recomputed calls from the 5' RACE reads with MiXCR, one row per CDR3 protein. The sample contains some 730,000 distinct CDR3 sequences, about a fifth of which appear only once. On this clonotype: The target antigen is unknown.

The clonotype originates from a man aged 65 to 85 in good health. Material for sequencing was blood.

The CDR3 nucleotides are TGTGCCAGCGGGGGACAGGGTTCTAATGAAAAACTGTTTTTT. Translating gives CASGGQGSNEKLFF. J is TRBJ1-4 and V is TRBV28, with 9 positions matching TRBD1. This CDR3 has 14 amino acids. The germline CDR1 and CDR2 sequences are MDHEN and SYDVKM. Losses at the gene ends were 8 bases for V and 3 bases for J; bases not matched to a gene: 4.